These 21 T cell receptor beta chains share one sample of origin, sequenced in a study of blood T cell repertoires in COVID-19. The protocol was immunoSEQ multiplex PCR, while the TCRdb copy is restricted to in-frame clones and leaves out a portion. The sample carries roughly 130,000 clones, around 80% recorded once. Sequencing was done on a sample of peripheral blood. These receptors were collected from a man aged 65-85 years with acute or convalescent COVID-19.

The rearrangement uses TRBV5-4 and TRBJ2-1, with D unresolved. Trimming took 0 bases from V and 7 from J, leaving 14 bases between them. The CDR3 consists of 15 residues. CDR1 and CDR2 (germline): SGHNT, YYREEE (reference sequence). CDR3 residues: CASSLVVTTLNEQFF. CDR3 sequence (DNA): TGTGCCAGCAGCTTGGTAGTAACCACCCTGAATGAGCAGTTCTTC.

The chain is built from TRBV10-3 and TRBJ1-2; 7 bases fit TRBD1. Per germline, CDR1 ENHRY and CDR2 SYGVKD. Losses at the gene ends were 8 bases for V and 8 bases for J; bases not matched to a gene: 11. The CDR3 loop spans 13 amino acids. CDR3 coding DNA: TGTGCCATCCGAGAGACAGGGACCGAGGGCTACACCTTC. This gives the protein CAIRETGTEGYTF.

The CDR3 reads CATSYGQGPLFF. The CDR3 DNA follows: TGTGCCACTAGCTACGGACAGGGACCGCTGTTTTTT. This chain uses TRBV10-3 with TRBJ2-2, with 8 bases identical to TRBD1. V shed 10 bases, J shed 13 bases, and the junction held 11 bases outside the gene matches. The CDR3 contains 12 residues. Germline V gives CDR1 ENHRY, CDR2 SYGVKD.

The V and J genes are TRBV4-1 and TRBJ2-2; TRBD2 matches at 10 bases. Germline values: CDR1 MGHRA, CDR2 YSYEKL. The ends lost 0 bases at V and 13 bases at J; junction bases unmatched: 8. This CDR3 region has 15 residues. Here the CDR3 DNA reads TGCGCCAGCAGCCAAGATCGGCTAGCGGGGGCGGGGCTGTTTTTT. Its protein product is CASSQDRLAGAGLFF.

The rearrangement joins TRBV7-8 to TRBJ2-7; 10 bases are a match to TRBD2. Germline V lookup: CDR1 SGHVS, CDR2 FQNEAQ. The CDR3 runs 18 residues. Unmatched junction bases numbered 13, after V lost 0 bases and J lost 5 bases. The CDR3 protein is CASSLARLSGGDGDEQYF. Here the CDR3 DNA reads TGTGCCAGCAGCTTAGCGCGACTCAGCGGGGGGGATGGTGACGAGCAGTACTTC.

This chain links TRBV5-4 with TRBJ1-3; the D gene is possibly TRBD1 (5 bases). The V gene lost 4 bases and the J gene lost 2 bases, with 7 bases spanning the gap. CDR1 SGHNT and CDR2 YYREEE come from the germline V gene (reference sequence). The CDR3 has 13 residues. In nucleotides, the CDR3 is TGTGCCAGCAGCACAGGAACTGGAAACACCATATATTTT. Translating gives CASSTGTGNTIYF.

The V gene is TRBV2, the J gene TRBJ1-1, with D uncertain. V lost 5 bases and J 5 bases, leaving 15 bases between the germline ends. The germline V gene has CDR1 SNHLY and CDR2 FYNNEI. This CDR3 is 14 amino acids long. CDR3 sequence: CASSSGSLSTEAFF. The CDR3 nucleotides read TGTGCCAGCAGTTCGGGGAGCCTTAGTACTGAAGCTTTCTTT.

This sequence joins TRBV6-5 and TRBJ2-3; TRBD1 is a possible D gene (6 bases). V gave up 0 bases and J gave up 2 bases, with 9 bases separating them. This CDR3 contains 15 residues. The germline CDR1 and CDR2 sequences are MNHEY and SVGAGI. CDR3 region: CASSYSGGTTDTQYF. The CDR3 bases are TGTGCCAGCAGTTACTCAGGGGGAACCACAGATACGCAGTATTTT.

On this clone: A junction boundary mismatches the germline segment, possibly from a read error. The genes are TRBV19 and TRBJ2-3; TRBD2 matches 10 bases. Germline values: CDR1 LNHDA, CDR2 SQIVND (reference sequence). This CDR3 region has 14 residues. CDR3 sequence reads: CAGLAGAFTYTQYF. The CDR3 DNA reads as TGTGCCGGTCTAGCGGGGGCCTTCACATATACGCAGTATTTT.

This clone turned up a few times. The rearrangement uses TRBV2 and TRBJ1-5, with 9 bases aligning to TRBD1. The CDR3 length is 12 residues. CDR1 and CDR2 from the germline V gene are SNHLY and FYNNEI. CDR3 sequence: CAATGGHQPQHF. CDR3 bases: TGTGCAGCGACAGGGGGACATCAGCCCCAGCATTTT.

CDR3 in amino acids: CASSLGQGAFARHTYSPLHF. The CDR3 nucleotides read TGTGCCAGCAGCTTGGGACAGGGGGCTTTTGCGAGACACACCTATTCACCCCTCCACTTT. V gene TRBV5-5 combines with J gene TRBJ1-6; 10 nucleotides agree with TRBD1. J lost 8 bases, V lost 0 bases, and 17 bases had no gene match. The germline CDR1 and CDR2 sequences are SGHKS and YYEKEE (reference sequence). The length of the CDR3 is 20 residues.

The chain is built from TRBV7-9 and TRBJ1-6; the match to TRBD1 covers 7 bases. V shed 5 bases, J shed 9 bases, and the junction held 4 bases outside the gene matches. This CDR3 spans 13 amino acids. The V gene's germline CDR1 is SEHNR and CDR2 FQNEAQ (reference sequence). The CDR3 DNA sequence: TGTGCCAGCAGCGAAGGGACAGCTTCACCCCTCCACTTT. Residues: CASSEGTASPLHF.

The CDR3 protein is CASSPRRVMNEQYF. Written as DNA, the CDR3 is TGTGCCAGCAGCCCCCGACGGGTCATGAACGAGCAGTACTTC. The chain uses TRBV11-1 and TRBJ2-7; no clear D gene. This CDR3 spans 14 amino acids. CDR1 is SGHAT, CDR2 FQDESV, per germline (reference sequence). V shed 5 bases and J shed 5 bases, with 16 bases lying between them.

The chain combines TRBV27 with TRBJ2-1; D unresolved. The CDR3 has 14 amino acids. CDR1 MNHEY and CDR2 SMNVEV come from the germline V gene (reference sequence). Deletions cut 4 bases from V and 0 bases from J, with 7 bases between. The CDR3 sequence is CASSSVSSYNEQFF. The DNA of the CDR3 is TGTGCCAGCAGTTCAGTAAGCTCCTACAATGAGCAGTTCTTC.

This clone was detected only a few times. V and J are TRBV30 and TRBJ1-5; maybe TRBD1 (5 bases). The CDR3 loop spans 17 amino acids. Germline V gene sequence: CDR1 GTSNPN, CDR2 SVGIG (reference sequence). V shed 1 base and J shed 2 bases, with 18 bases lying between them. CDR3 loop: CAWSAGVYRGGNQPQHF. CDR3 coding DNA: TGTGCCTGGAGTGCGGGGGTTTATCGGGGTGGCAATCAGCCCCAGCATTTT.

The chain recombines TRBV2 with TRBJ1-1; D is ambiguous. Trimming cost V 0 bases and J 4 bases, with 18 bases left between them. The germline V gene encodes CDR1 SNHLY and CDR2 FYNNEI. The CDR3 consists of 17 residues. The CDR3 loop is CASSEAPWRNRGTEAFF. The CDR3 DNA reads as TGTGCCAGCAGTGAAGCGCCCTGGCGAAACCGGGGCACTGAAGCTTTCTTT.

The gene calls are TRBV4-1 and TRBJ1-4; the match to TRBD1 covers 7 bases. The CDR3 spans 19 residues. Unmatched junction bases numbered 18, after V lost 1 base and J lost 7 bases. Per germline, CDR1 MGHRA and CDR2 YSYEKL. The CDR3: CASSQGTFYKGAQSEKLFF. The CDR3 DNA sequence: TGCGCCAGCAGCCAAGGAACATTCTATAAGGGGGCGCAAAGTGAAAAACTGTTTTTT.

The CDR3 coding sequence is TGTGCCAGTAGTTCGACAGGGGAACCCTACAATGAGCAGTTCTTC. Amino acid sequence: CASSSTGEPYNEQFF. The chain uses TRBV19 and TRBJ2-1, with 8 bases identical to TRBD1. After removal of 5 bases from V and 2 bases from J, the junction contained 5 bases not matched to a gene. CDR3 length: 15 amino acids. Germline values: CDR1 LNHDA, CDR2 SQIVND (reference sequence).

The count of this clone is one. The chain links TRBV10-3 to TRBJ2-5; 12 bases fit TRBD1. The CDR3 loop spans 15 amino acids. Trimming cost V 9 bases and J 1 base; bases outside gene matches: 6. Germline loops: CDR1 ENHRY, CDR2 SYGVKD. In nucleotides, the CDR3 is TGTGCCATTTCCGGGACAGGGGGCCTCCAAGAGACCCAGTACTTC. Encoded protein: CAISGTGGLQETQYF.

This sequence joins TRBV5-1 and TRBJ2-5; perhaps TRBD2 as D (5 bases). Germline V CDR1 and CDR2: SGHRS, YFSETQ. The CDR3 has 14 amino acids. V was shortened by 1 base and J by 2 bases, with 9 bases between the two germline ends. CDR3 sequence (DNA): TGCGCCAGCAGCTTGTGGGAGCTTCAAGAGACCCAGTACTTC. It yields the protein CASSLWELQETQYF. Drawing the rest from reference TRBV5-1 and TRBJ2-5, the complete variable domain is KAGVTQTPRYLIKTRGQQVTLSCSPISGHRSVSWYQQTPGQGLQFLFEYFSETQRNKGNFPGRFSGRQFSNSRSEMNVSTLELGDSALYLCASSLWELQETQYFGPGTRLLVL.

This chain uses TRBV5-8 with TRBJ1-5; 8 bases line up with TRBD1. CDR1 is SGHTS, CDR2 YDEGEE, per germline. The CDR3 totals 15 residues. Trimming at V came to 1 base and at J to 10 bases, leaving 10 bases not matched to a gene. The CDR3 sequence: CASSLRDRPLGPQHF. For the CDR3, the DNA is TGTGCCAGCAGCTTGCGGGACAGGCCTTTAGGACCCCAGCATTTT.